The 4 T cell receptor beta chains listed next were all sequenced from one sample in a study of cytotoxic CD8 clonotypes in ibrutinib-treated CLL. The protocol was immunoSEQ multiplex PCR, while the TCRdb copy is restricted to in-frame clones and leaves out a portion. The table shows about 140,000 clones, with more than 85% occurring only once. The source was PBMCs, collected after 12 months of ibrutinib treatment. These receptors all stem from a human donor with chronic lymphocytic leukemia.

CDR3 region: CASTSYSNQPQHF. As DNA, the CDR3 is TGTGCCAGTACCTCATATAGCAATCAGCCCCAGCATTTT. The chain uses TRBV19 and TRBJ1-5; D is undetermined. Trimming stripped 7 bases from V and 0 bases from J, with 7 bases between. Germline V gene data show CDR1 as LNHDA and CDR2 as SQIVND (reference sequence). The CDR3 loop spans 13 amino acids.

This rearrangement joins TRBV7-8 to TRBJ2-1; 7 bases match TRBD2. J was trimmed by 3 bases and V by 5 bases; bases with no gene match: 1. This CDR3 is built from 13 residues. The germline V gene encodes CDR1 SGHVS and CDR2 FQNEAQ. The CDR3 DNA follows: TGTGCCAGCAGCGGGGACTACTACAATGAGCAGTTCTTC. It codes for CASSGDYYNEQFF. Supplemented by reference TRBV7-8 and TRBJ2-1, the full variable domain reads GAGVSQSPRYKVAKRGQDVALRCDPISGHVSLFWYQQALGQGPEFLTYFQNEAQLDKSGLPSDRFFAERPEGSVSTLKIQRTQQEDSAVYLCASSGDYYNEQFFGPGTRLTVL.

CDR3 sequence (DNA): TGTGCCATCAGTGGCGGGCCTAGCAATCAGCCCCAGCATTTT. Translated, it gives CAISGGPSNQPQHF. This sequence joins TRBV10-3 and TRBJ1-5; unclear D gene. Trimming removed 4 bases from V and 0 bases from J, with 7 bases in between. The CDR3 contains 14 residues. Germline V gene lookup returns CDR1 ENHRY and CDR2 SYGVKD.

The chain joins TRBV4-1 to TRBJ1-1, with D perhaps TRBD1 (6 bases). CDR1 and CDR2 from the germline V gene are MGHRA and YSYEKL. V lost 0 bases, J lost 5 bases, and 10 bases lay in between. The CDR3 runs to 14 residues. The CDR3 DNA follows: TGCGCCAGCAGCCAAGACCGGGGGCTTACTGAAGCTTTCTTT. This codes for CASSQDRGLTEAFF.